This TCR beta chain was identified during a study of cytomegalovirus exposure and HLA in healthy donors. Study information: It was reported in a later analysis that the same platform had been used for the approximately 120 validation repertoires as for the 666 first-cohort repertoires. Points from the study as a whole: A few chains linked to CMV were shown in vitro to be specific for CMV antigens.

CDR1 is SGHNT and CDR2 is YYREEE in the germline V gene (reference sequence). The CDR3 has 14 residues. V dropped 4 bases and J dropped 6; count of bases not matched to a gene: 7. The donors belonged to the roughly 130-subject validation cohort, separate from the roughly 720-subject first cohort. Generated by immunoSEQ multiplex PCR, the TCRdb table keeps only in-frame clones and is missing some. This table holds about 78,000 clones, less than 96% found once. Remarks on this clone: Its specificity is unknown.

The TCR was taken from a man aged 18 to 30 in good health and CMV-seropositive. The chain employs TRBV5-4 and TRBJ2-1; 7 bases line up with TRBD2. The specimen was PBMCs. The chain's CDR3 is CASSGGGTGNEQFF. The CDR3 DNA sequence: TGTGCCAGCAGCGGGGGGGGAACGGGCAATGAGCAGTTCTTC.